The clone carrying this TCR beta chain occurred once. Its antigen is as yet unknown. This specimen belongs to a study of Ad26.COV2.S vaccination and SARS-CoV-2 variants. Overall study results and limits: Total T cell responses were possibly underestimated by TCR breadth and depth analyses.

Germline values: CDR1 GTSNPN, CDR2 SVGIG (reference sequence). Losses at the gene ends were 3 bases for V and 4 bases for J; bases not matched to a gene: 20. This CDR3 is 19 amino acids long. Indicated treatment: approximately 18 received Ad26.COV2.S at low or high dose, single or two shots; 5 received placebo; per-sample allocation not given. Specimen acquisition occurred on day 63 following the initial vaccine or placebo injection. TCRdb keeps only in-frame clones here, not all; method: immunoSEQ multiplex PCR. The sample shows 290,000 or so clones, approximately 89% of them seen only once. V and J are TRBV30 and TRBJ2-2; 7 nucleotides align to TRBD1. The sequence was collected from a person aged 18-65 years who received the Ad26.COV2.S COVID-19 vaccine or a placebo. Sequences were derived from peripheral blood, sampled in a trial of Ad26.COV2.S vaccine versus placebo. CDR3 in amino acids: CAWSLLADLGTELTGELFF. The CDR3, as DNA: TGTGCCTGGAGCCTACTTGCAGACCTAGGGACAGAACTCACCGGGGAGCTGTTTTTT.